These T cell receptor beta chains were read from a single sample in a study of T cell repertoires in cytomegalovirus infection. Which antigens these TCRs recognize remains unknown. Each CDR3 protein gets one entry after TCRdb re-called the reads with MiXCR. The sample has 300,000 to 400,000 distinct CDR3 sequences, 20% to 30% seen once. The sequences come from cultured PBMCs, collected from culture after CMV antigen stimulation. The origin of the receptors is a human donor in good health (CMV status not recorded). Some clones in this sample may be carry-over from other donors' samples. CDR3s include the opening cysteine and the closing phenylalanine or tryptophan. Each record gives: D gene, V gene, clone size, J gene, CDR3 DNA, CDR3 protein. A D gene is named only where the DNA matches it firmly. Size values are once, few and many counts, or a class for expanded clones, and some rows have none.

>.|TRBV12-3/TRBV12-4|many|TRBJ2-1
TGTGCCAGCACTGAATCCAGGGCTTACTACAATGAGCAGTTCTTC
CASTESRAYYNEQFF
>.|TRBV6-2/TRBV6-3|few|TRBJ1-1
TGTGCCAGCAGTTACGGCGAGTTTGAAGCTTTCTTT
CASSYGEFEAFF
>.|TRBV7-2|many|TRBJ1-3
TGTGCCAGCAGCTTATATACGGGGGCGAGAGGAAACACCATATATTTT
CASSLYTGARGNTIYF
>TRBD1|TRBV11-2|many|TRBJ2-7
TGTGCCAGCAGCTTCGGGACAGGGAAATACGAGCAGTACTTC
CASSFGTGKYEQYF
>.|TRBV27|few|TRBJ2-1
TGTGCCAGCAGTACCCGGGACAACTCCTACAATGAGCAGTTCTTC
CASSTRDNSYNEQFF
>.|TRBV4-1|.|TRBJ1-2
TGCGCCAGCAGCCAGGTTGGGTCAGGGGACTATGGCTACACCTTC
CASSQVGSGDYGYTF
>.|TRBV6-2/TRBV6-3|.|TRBJ1-2
TGTGCCAGCAGTTACTCCGGCAGGGTGGCCTATGGCTACACCTTC
CASSYSGRVAYGYTF
>.|TRBV6-6|few|TRBJ1-4
TGTGCCAGCACACACCCAGCGTCTAATGAAAAACTGTTTTTT
CASTHPASNEKLFF
>TRBD2|TRBV11-2|.|TRBJ2-1
TGTGCCAGCAGCTTAGTTTTAGCGGGAGGACACAATGAGCAGTTCTTC
CASSLVLAGGHNEQFF
>.|TRBV7-2|many|TRBJ1-2
TGTGCCAGCAGCTTAGCATCTCAGTCCTATGGCTACACCTTC
CASSLASQSYGYTF
>.|TRBV12-3/TRBV12-4|many|TRBJ2-3
TGTGCCAGCAGTTTTTATCAGGGAAGAGATACGCAGTATTTT
CASSFYQGRDTQYF
>TRBD2|TRBV20-1|few|TRBJ2-7
TGCAGTGCCGCTACTAGCGGGAGTTCAAGTTCCTCCTACGAGCAGTACTTC
CSAATSGSSSSSYEQYF
>TRBD1|TRBV7-2|.|TRBJ2-5
TGTGCCAGCAAAGGGACAGGGGAGGAGACCCAGTACTTC
CASKGTGEETQYF
>.|TRBV6-1|many|TRBJ2-5
TGTGCCAGCACTCCGCGAATGGGGGCCAACCAAGAGACCCAGTACTTC
CASTPRMGANQETQYF
>TRBD2|TRBV5-1|many|TRBJ2-1
TGCGCCAGCAGCGACGGGACTAGCGGACACAATGAGCAGTTCTTC
CASSDGTSGHNEQFF
>TRBD2|TRBV11-2|few|TRBJ2-3
TGTGCCAGCAGCCTAGGGAGGGTAGCGGGAGCCACAGATACGCAGTATTTT
CASSLGRVAGATDTQYF
>.|TRBV12-3/TRBV12-4|.|TRBJ1-2
TGTGCCAGCAGCCCAATGGGCTATGGCTACACCTTC
CASSPMGYGYTF
>TRBD2|TRBV11-3|many|TRBJ2-3
TGTGCCAGCAGCCGCCTAGCGGGAGAAAGGGGTACGCAGTATTTT
CASSRLAGERGTQYF
>.|TRBV7-2|many|TRBJ1-5
TGTGCCAGCAGCTTAATCGGGGGGAGGGGCAATCAGCCCCAGCATTTT
CASSLIGGRGNQPQHF
>.|TRBV7-2|few|TRBJ1-2
TGTGCCAGCAGCACTAGCGCATTCTATGGCTACACCTTC
CASSTSAFYGYTF
>.|TRBV12-5|.|TRBJ1-2
TGTGCTAGTGGTCTCTCCAAGGTGACCTCTAACTATGGCTACACCTTC
CASGLSKVTSNYGYTF
>.|TRBV7-2|many|TRBJ1-4
TGTGCCAGCAGCTTAGAGGTGCGCTCGGAAAAACTGTTTTTT
CASSLEVRSEKLFF
>.|TRBV6-2/TRBV6-3|few|TRBJ2-7
TGTGCCAGCGGAGGATGGGGGATACCCTACGAGCAGTACTTC
CASGGWGIPYEQYF